This TCR beta chain was documented in a study of T-cell reconstitution after alpha-beta-depleted transplantation in children. Researchers prepared the TCRbeta library using unique molecular identifiers, the study reports. Each CDR3 protein gets one entry after TCRdb re-called the PCR reads with MiXCR. The sample includes 600,000 to 700,000 distinct CDR3 sequences, 10% to 15% of them seen just once. At least ten counts were recorded for this clonotype. The antigen is unknown. Study-level results: Expanded graft clones numbering several hundred reportedly gave rise to alpha-beta T cells about two months after transplant.

Trimming removed 2 bases from V and 4 bases from J, with 7 bases in between. The CDR3 spans 13 residues. Germline V gives CDR1 SGHTA, CDR2 FQGNSA. The TCR originated in a girl aged 2-10 years with congenital amegakaryocytic thrombocytopenia, due to receive a stem cell transplant. The sequencing used PBMCs, collected before TCRalphabeta/CD19-depleted stem cell transplant. The V call is TRBV7-2, the J call TRBJ2-3; D is ambiguous. The CDR3 is CASSLIYPDTQYF. Written as DNA, the CDR3 is TGTGCCAGCAGCTTAATTTATCCAGATACGCAGTATTTT.